The text below deals with one T cell receptor (beta chain). Its antigen is unidentified. RNA transcripts provided the source from which TCR beta CDR3 regions were amplified. HTBI primers were the set used in a first-round RT-PCR of the TCR CDR3. TCRdb re-derived calls from the multiplex PCR reads in MiXCR, one entry per CDR3 protein. This table holds around 520,000 distinct CDR3 sequences, roughly 25% found once. This specimen comes from a study of T cells in Graves' hyperthyroidism and ophthalmopathy. Trimming shortened V by 2 bases and J by 6 bases, and 11 bases separated the two germline ends. The CDR3 loop spans 12 amino acids. Per germline, CDR1 GTSNPN and CDR2 SVGIG (reference sequence). Study-level points and caveats: Patients with ophthalmopathy were separated from those with stable hyperthyroidism by a 13 V-J model. The model's output predicted ophthalmopathy at a median of 6.5 months prior to onset. In blood, most of the thyroid clonotypes expanded above 0.001 were also present.

The source of this sequence is a woman aged 25 to 39 with Graves' ophthalmopathy. The chain couples TRBV30 to TRBJ2-7, with D unclear. Specimen: blood. The CDR3, as DNA: TGTGCCTGGAGTAGGATAGTGGGCGAGCAGTACTTC. Residues: CAWSRIVGEQYF.